This TCR beta chain stems from a study of cytomegalovirus exposure and HLA in healthy donors. Study-wide results and limits: Most of the TCR beta V segments (in an earlier analysis) were productive either about 90% or about 30% of the time. Later analysis placed DRB1 highest and HLA-C lowest in TCR association rates, which differed by HLA locus.

Though probably carrying unrecorded immune exposures, donors were nominally healthy at sampling. CDR1 is SGHDT and CDR2 is YYEEEE in the germline V gene. Deletions cut 5 bases from V and 2 bases from J, with 8 bases between. This CDR3 contains 12 residues. Primers included in the PCR were 60 Vbeta and 13 Jbeta primers. Measured with immunoSEQ multiplex PCR; TCRdb has only the in-frame clones, and not every one. This table has about 110,000 clones, more than 70% appearing once. Concerning this clone: Its antigen is still unknown.

The sequence was obtained from a man aged 35 to 55 in good health and CMV-seronegative. The gene calls are TRBV5-6 and TRBJ2-7; TRBD1 is a possible D gene (6 bases). Sample: PBMCs. CDR3 DNA sequence: TGTGCCAGCAGAGGACAGACCTACGAGCAGTACTTC. It translates to CASRGQTYEQYF.